The sequence of this T cell receptor beta chain was determined in a study of blood T cell repertoires in COVID-19. Whole-study context: T cells, B-cell-depleted T cells, or PBMCs provided the cDNA or gDNA that served as material.

The protocol was immunoSEQ multiplex PCR, while the TCRdb copy is restricted to in-frame clones and leaves out a portion. The table has under 250,000 clones, over 80% seen once. This CDR3 has 16 amino acids. Per germline, CDR1 LGHDT and CDR2 YNNKEL (reference sequence). V lost 1 base to trimming and J lost 2 bases; unmatched junction nucleotides: 7. A case of COVID-19 had been met by exposed participants within 2 weeks before study entry. V is TRBV3-1 (or the pseudogene TRBV3-2) and J is TRBJ1-1, with TRBD1 matching over 7 bases. The TCR originated in a woman aged 25-40 years who had been exposed to COVID-19. Sample: PBMCs or T cells enriched from blood (not recorded which). CDR3 bases: TGTGCCAGCAGCCAAGGGGCAGGGGGTAAAAACACTGAAGCTTTCTTT. Protein sequence: CASSQGAGGKNTEAFF.